This TCR beta chain was retrieved from a study of cytomegalovirus exposure and HLA in healthy donors (dated by TCRdb to about 2017). Background on the whole study: According to an earlier analysis of several hundred of the donors, some 170 million T cells yielded 100 million or so unique TCR beta sequences and 276 Gb of sequence data. The T cell repertoires of several hundred subjects were profiled by immunosequencing and related to cytomegalovirus serostatus. Of the roughly 400 genotyped donors, roughly 80% were placed in the genetic ancestry cluster associated with self-reported Caucasian donors. Besides the first cohort of approximately 710 subjects, a separate validation cohort made up of roughly 120 different subjects was used. In a later analysis, previously published TCR beta repertoires from 500 to 750 donors were re-analyzed and high-resolution HLA genotyping was added so that TCR occurrence patterns could be studied. Every repertoire in the discovery cohort had been generated on one and the same sequencing platform. Rather than using new phenotypic data, the later analysis identified candidate immune exposures from TCR beta sequences and from how often those sequences occurred across donors. The study aimed to test whether cataloging public T cell receptors could reveal signatures of past pathogen exposure. Both class I and class II loci were covered by HLA typing, at four-digit resolution. To predict cytomegalovirus infection status, the study combined high-throughput TCR immunosequencing, statistical association of individual TCRs with disease status, and machine learning. In an earlier analysis of 587 of the donors, high-throughput TCR beta sequencing was used to judge whether each TCR beta V gene segment behaved as functional or pseudogenic. A later genetic analysis took genome-wide SNP genotypes for about three fifths of the 666 donors and used that subset as a discovery cohort. On average, around 230,000 unique TCR beta nucleotide sequences were sequenced per donor among about 400 genotyped donors of the cohort, with about 19% of those sequences being non-productive. The number of donors typed differed by locus, with roughly 620-630 for A, B, C, DRB1 and DQB1, around 520 for DQA1, about 610 for DPA1, and some 440 for DPB1. Roughly five DR-DQ haplotypes were treated as single units for association and clustering because of strong linkage in the cohort. Roughly 300 gigabases of sequencing data and 70 million to 100 million unique TCR sequences made up an early release that covered fewer than 650 HLA-typed donors. Donor age, sex, ethnicity and CMV serostatus were collected together with the repertoire data.

Points the paper makes about the study in general: Across donors, most TCR sequences were observed very rarely, whereas some public TCRs were present in many individuals. A later analysis associated 16,951 TCR beta sequences with specific HLA alleles at a false discovery rate of 0.05. Linkage disequilibrium might explain the correlated functional status among segregating V segments, but an unknown experimental factor could not be ruled out. A further reported finding was that TCR beta sequences accurately predicted the HLA-A and HLA-B alleles for most subjects in the first cohort. According to a later genetic analysis, donors in an Asian-associated ancestry cluster had fewer N-insertions in productive TCRs than the approximately 670-donor mean. A later analysis found that TCR association rates varied across HLA loci, with DRB1 alleles showing the most associated TCRs and HLA-C alleles the fewest. In an earlier analysis of around 600 of the donors, most TCR beta V segments were observed in productive rearrangements about 90% or about 30% of the time, broadly matching IMGT annotations. The only immune exposure information available for the cohort was CMV serostatus. Because some donors lacked HLA typing at each locus, the association tests relied only on the typed subset. V-gene and J-gene trimming of TCR beta chains was associated with a missense DCLRE1C variant in a later genetic analysis, and the association was replicated in an independent cohort. In vitro tests confirmed that a few of the cytomegalovirus-associated TCR beta chains recognize cytomegalovirus antigens. Some IMGT-functional V segments, including TRBV6-2 and TRBV6-3, could not be distinguished by the 87-base-pair reads and were therefore excluded. Because counts were too low, some 17 rarely observed V segments, including chromosome 9 orphons, were left out of the earlier analysis of over 550 of the donors. Presence/absence analyses assumed roughly uniform sequencing depth across donors, an assumption that may not hold. Cytomegalovirus status was reported to be diagnosed by the classifier with high specificity and sensitivity in both the original and validation cohorts. Most CMV-associated TCR beta chains appeared to be HLA-restricted in a later analysis, and the HLA associations seemed to be driven largely by CMV exposure. In a later analysis, several top co-occurrence clusters were reported to appear linked to parvovirus B19, influenza, CMV and Epstein-Barr virus. When HLA alleles, especially DR and DQ, strongly co-occurred, attributing TCR associations to individual alleles was difficult. A total of 150 to 200 TCR beta chains were listed by the study as associated with cytomegalovirus. A later analysis found that HLA-associated TCR beta chains were more clonally expanded and had lower generation probabilities than equally common non-associated chains. The authors suggested that the approach could potentially be generalized to other disease states and immunological phenotypes. The cohort was sequenced for TCR beta chains only, and without alpha or paired-chain data the features that could be detected were limited. A cluster of highly shared sequence variants was judged likely to be a technical artifact of the sequencing pipeline.

A word on this clone: Its antigen has not been determined. It has no much larger one-base neighbor in the sample; base qualities were not kept.

Library method: the immunoSEQ multiplex PCR assay. For the multiplex PCR, a mixture combining 60 forward primers for TCR Vbeta segments and 13 reverse primers for TCR Jbeta segments was used. A multiplex PCR assay on genomic DNA amplified the CDR3 region of rearranged TCR beta genes. On the Illumina HiSeq System, the amplified TCR beta libraries were sequenced as 87-base-pair reads. Under the source paper's analysis protocol: In a later analysis, tens of millions of unique TCR beta chains were counted across the 690 or so repertoires, and roughly 11 million of these chains were shared by at least two donors. To remove PCR and sequencing errors, raw reads were error-corrected and collapsed into unique sequences using a nearest-neighbor algorithm that merged closely related sequences. Alignment of CDR3 sequences to IMGT reference sequences was used to assign V, D and J gene segments. For a sequence to be retained, a match of at least six nucleotides to both a V gene segment and a J gene segment was required. Rearrangements were classified as productive when the CDR3 lacked stop codons and remained in frame with V and J, and all other rearrangements were classified as non-productive. Following IMGT convention, CDR3 was defined as the stretch from the second conserved V-encoded cysteine up to the conserved J-encoded phenylalanine. In an earlier analysis of just under 600 of the donors, sequences lacking an unambiguous match to a single V gene segment were excluded. An earlier analysis of some 500 of the donors classified V segments as functional when productive rearrangements were above 56.7% and as segregating when the standard deviation between donors was above 5%. A statistical classification framework was built to diagnose cytomegalovirus status from the catalog of TCR beta chain sequences. V and J gene assignment, in a later analysis, came from comparing TCR nucleotide sequences with IMGT/GENE-DB human TR gene sequences. In a later analysis, CDR3 sequences and most-parsimonious VDJ recombination scenarios were assigned using the TCRdist pipeline. In a later analysis, each TCR beta chain was defined by its CDR3 amino acid sequence together with its V-gene family, and reads lacking a unique V-gene family were excluded. As a way to deal with suspected cross-contamination and a sequencing artifact, a later analysis dropped 450 to 600 nucleotide sequences that were highly shared and had low generation probability. In a later analysis, a clonal expansion index for each public chain was calculated from normalized within-repertoire ranks of inferred template counts. A later analysis computed generation probabilities with a VDJ recombination model fitted to out-of-frame rearrangements, and checked the results against IGoR. A later analysis scored TCR-TCR, TCR-HLA and TCR-CMV co-occurrence with hypergeometric tests, applying a repertoire-size bias correction to TCR pairs. A later analysis estimated false discovery rates by permuting HLA or CMV assignments 20 times. A later analysis grouped co-occurring TCRs with DBSCAN, adding TCRdist sequence similarity when clustering within HLA-allele-positive subsets. Co-occurrence clustering excluded repertoires with fewer than 30,000 or more than 120,000 public chains, plus five with anomalous nucleotide sharing. TCRdb stores this immuneACCESS table with in-frame sequences only. Part of the clones is absent; in the studies checked, under half of the shortfall reflects unresolved V genes, and no reason is known for the rest. The V and J calls and clone size come from that table; D and trimming were worked out from the DNA. Within this sample are 100,000 to 150,000 clones, with under 90% of them counted one time only. The ten largest clonotypes hold about 0.71% of the sample.

The CDR3 covers 12 residues, taking in both the cysteine and the phenylalanine. Only the CDR3 region is kept as DNA, spanning 36 bases read in frame from base 1. Based on the germline V gene, the CDR1 and CDR2 sequences are SGHRS and YFSETQ. V loses 4 bases, J loses 9 bases, and the germline ends lie 8 bases apart. In total, approximately 690 healthy bone marrow donors made up the cohort. At the time of sampling, every cohort member was nominally healthy, though immune exposures that went unrecorded were likely present. The donor was CMV seronegative and was included in the group of under 450 seronegative cohort members. A peripheral blood sample was provided by each donor, and peripheral blood mononuclear cells were used for TCR beta sequencing. Genomic DNA was extracted from the blood cell samples with the Qiagen DNeasy Blood Extraction Kit.

The TCR comes from a man between 18 and 29 years old in good health and CMV-seronegative. This sequence uses TRBV5-1 and TRBJ1-6; the D gene is possibly TRBD1, with 5 bases matching. Sequencing input: PBMCs. Here the CDR3 is given as CASSPDISPLHF. The nucleotide sequence reads TGCGCCAGCAGCCCGGACATTTCACCCCTCCACTTT. With the rest looked up from the reference TRBV5-1 and TRBJ1-6 genes rather than sequenced, the full variable domain is KAGVTQTPRYLIKTRGQQVTLSCSPISGHRSVSWYQQTPGQGLQFLFEYFSETQRNKGNFPGRFSGRQFSNSRSEMNVSTLELGDSALYLCASSPDISPLHFGNGTRLTVT.